One sample yielded the 2 T cell receptor beta chains listed below, sequenced in a study of human T cells and chemical hapten exposure (dated by TCRdb to the early 2020s). The method was RACE. Sequencing relied on a NextSeq 500. The public sequencing data were trimmed at Q25 with fastp and processed into clonotypes with MiXCR by TCRdb, which kept only in-frame beta chains. Every entry covers one CDR3 protein and lists the most common genes and DNA from its rows. A total of roughly 150,000 distinct CDR3 sequences appear in this sample, about 11% of them only once. The biggest ten clones account for roughly 1.4% of the sample. The time point label of this sample denotes: patch test 2, 6 weeks after DPC sensitization. The label giving this sample's treatment or condition can be read as: therapeutic diphenylcyclopropenone sensitization with weekly scalp DPC. Here the sequenced sample was whole blood, taken in connection with sensitization to the hapten diphenylcyclopropenone (DPC). The receptors here all came from a woman in her 50s with alopecia areata. Some clones in this sample may be carry-over from other donors' samples.

This clonotype was counted at least ten times. The V call is TRBV29-1, the J call TRBJ2-2, with 9 bases fitting TRBD1. This CDR3 has 12 amino acids. Germline V lookup: CDR1 SQVTM, CDR2 ANQGSEA. Trimming cost V 6 bases and J 7 bases; bases outside gene matches: 3. The CDR3 nucleotides read TGCAGCGTAGGACAGGGGATCGGGGAGCTGTTTTTT. Its protein is CSVGQGIGELFF.

This clonotype was observed many times. The rearrangement joins TRBV20-1 to TRBJ1-1; no clear D. The germline CDR1 and CDR2 sequences are DFQATT and SNEGSKA (reference sequence). Trimming removed 1 base from V and 4 bases from J, with 4 bases in between. This CDR3 has 11 amino acids. CDR3 coding DNA: TGCAGTGCTAGAGGGGGCACTGAAGCTTTCTTT. Protein sequence: CSARGGTEAFF.